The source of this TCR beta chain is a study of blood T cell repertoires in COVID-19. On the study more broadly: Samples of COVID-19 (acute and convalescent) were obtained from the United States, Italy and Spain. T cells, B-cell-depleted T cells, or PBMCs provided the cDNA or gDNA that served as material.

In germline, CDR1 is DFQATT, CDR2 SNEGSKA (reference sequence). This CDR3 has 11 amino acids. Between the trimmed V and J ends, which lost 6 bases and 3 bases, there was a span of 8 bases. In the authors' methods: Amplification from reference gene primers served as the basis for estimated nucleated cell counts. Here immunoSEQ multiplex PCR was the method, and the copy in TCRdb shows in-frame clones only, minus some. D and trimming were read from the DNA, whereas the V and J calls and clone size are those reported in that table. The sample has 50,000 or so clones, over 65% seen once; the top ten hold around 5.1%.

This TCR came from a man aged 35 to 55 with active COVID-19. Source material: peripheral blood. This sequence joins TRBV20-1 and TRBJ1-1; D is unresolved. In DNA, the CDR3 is TGCAGTGCGTCCCAATACACTGAAGCTTTCTTT. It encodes CSASQYTEAFF.